This T cell receptor beta chain emerged from a study of T cells after yellow fever vaccination. At the level of the study: For low cell numbers, libraries were made with SMART-Seq v4 Ultra Low Input.

About this clonotype itself: Its antigen is undetermined.

Overall study findings and caveats: Primary-vaccination clones mostly resurfaced post-booster (nearly 97% CD4, approximately 90% CD8). CD4 and CD8 compartments shared a small share of clonotypes.

TCRdb passed the 5' RACE reads through MiXCR, listing each CDR3 protein once. The sample carries 300,000 or so distinct CDR3 sequences, about 7.8% recorded once. Germline CDR1 reads SGHNT; CDR2 reads YYREEE (reference sequence). Deletions cut 3 bases from V and 1 base from J, with 13 bases between. The CDR3 covers 15 residues. The chain carries TRBV5-4 and TRBJ1-1, with D maybe TRBD1 (6 bases). The TCR originated in a man aged 18 to 30 who received the YFV17D yellow fever vaccine. Sequenced here: PBMCs, sampled about 49 days after the first yellow fever vaccination. CDR3 region: CASSSHRVGNTEAFF. The DNA for the CDR3 is TGTGCCAGCAGCTCGCACAGGGTAGGGAACACTGAAGCTTTCTTT.